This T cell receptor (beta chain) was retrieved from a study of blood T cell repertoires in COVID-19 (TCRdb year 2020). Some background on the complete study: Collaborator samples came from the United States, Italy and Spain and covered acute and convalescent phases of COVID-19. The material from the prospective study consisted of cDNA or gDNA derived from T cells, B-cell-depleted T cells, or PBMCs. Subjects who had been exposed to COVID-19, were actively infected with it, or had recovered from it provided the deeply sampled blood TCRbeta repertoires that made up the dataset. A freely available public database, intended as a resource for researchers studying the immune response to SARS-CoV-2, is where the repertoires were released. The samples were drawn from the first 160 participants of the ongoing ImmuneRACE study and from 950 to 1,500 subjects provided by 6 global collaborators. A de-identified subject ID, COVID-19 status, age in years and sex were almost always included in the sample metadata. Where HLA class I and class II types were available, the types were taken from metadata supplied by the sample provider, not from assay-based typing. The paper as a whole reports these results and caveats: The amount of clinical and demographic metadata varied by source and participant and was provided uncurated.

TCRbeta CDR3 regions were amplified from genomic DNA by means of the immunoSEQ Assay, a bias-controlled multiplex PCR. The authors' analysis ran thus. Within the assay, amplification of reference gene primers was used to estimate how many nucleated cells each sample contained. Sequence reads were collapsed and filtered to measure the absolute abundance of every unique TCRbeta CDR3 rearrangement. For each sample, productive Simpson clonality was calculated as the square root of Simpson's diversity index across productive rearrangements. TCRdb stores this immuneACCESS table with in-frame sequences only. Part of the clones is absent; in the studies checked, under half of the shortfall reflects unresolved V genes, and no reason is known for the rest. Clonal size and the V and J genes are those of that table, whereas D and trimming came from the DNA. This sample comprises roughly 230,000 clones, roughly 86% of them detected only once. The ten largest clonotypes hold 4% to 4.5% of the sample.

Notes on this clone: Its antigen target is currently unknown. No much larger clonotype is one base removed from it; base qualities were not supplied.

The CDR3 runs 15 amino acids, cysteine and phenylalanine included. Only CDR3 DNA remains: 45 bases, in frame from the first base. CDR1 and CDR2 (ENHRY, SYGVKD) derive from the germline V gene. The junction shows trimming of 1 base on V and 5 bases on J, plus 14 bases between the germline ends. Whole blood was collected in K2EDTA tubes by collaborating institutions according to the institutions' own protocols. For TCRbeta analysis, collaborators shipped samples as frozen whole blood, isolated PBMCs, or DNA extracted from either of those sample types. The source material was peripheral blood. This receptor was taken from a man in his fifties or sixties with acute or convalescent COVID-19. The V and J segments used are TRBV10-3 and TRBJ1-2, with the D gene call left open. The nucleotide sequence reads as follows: TGTGCCATCAGTGAGTTGGCGGGAATGAGTTATGGCTACACCTTC. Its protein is CAISELAGMSYGYTF.